The 24 T cell receptor beta chains reported below all come from one sample, sequenced in a study of blood T cell repertoires in COVID-19. The repertoire was sequenced with immunoSEQ multiplex PCR; TCRdb's copy has only in-frame clones and lacks some. This table holds about 88,000 clones, 87% found once. Specimen: peripheral blood. The source is a male donor with acute or convalescent COVID-19.

V usage is TRBV18 and J usage is TRBJ1-4, with TRBD1 identical over 8 bases. CDR1 KGHSH and CDR2 LQKENI come from the germline V gene. Trimming at V came to 3 bases and at J to 2 bases, leaving 11 bases not matched to a gene. The CDR3 spans 18 residues. The CDR3 DNA sequence: TGTGCCAGCTCACCTCGACAGGGGTCAGCCTCCACTAATGAAAAACTGTTTTTT. This encodes CASSPRQGSASTNEKLFF.

V and J are TRBV5-1 and TRBJ2-7; 11 bases line up with TRBD1. The V gene's germline CDR1 is SGHRS and CDR2 YFSETQ. Trimming removed 3 bases from V and 5 bases from J; junction bases left unmatched: 7. The CDR3 totals 15 residues. The CDR3 is CASSSTGQGGHEQYF. The CDR3 bases are TGCGCCAGCAGCTCTACGGGACAGGGGGGCCACGAGCAGTACTTC.

In DNA form, the CDR3 reads TGTGCCAGCAGCTTGAGCGGGGGGCAAGAGACCCAGTACTTC. Protein sequence: CASSLSGGQETQYF. The chain is built from TRBV5-4 and TRBJ2-5; 9 bases map to TRBD2. Germline values: CDR1 SGHNT, CDR2 YYREEE (reference sequence). CDR3 length: 14 residues. J lost 2 bases, V lost 1 base, and 0 bases had no gene match.

V usage is TRBV14 and J usage is TRBJ1-1; D uncertain. This CDR3 has 14 amino acids. Germline V lookup: CDR1 SGHDN, CDR2 FVKESK. Trimming pared 1 base from V and 7 bases from J, leaving 13 bases between. The DNA for the CDR3 is TGTGCCAGCAGCCAAGTTCGTGGTTTTAGTGAAGCTTTCTTT. It is translated as CASSQVRGFSEAFF.

Sample share makes this clone medium-sized. The gene calls are TRBV10-3 and TRBJ1-1, with TRBD1 identical over 11 bases. J gave up 3 bases and V 6 bases, and 0 bases lay outside the gene matches. CDR1 is ENHRY and CDR2 is SYGVKD in the germline V gene. CDR3 length equals 13 residues. CDR3 amino acids: CAIRGQGDTEAFF. DNA of the CDR3: TGTGCCATCAGGGGACAGGGGGACACTGAAGCTTTCTTT.

The rearrangement joins TRBV2 to TRBJ2-1; tentative D call: TRBD1 (5 bases). The CDR3 is 14 amino acids. Germline CDR1 SNHLY, CDR2 FYNNEI. V lost 4 bases and J lost 6, with 13 bases in between. In nucleotides, the CDR3 is TGTGCCAGCAGTGTGGTACAGGTGAGCAATGAGCAGTTCTTC. Translating it yields CASSVVQVSNEQFF.

The rearrangement joins TRBV19 to TRBJ2-7, with D tentatively TRBD2 (5 bases). Germline values: CDR1 LNHDA, CDR2 SQIVND (reference sequence). CDR3 length equals 15 residues. The ends were cut back, 6 bases at V and 9 bases at J, with 24 bases in the middle. The CDR3 sequence: CASSIRDSPTRGQYF. CDR3 bases: TGTGCCAGTAGCATCCGGGATTCCCCGACCCGGGGGCAGTACTTC.

This rearrangement joins TRBV13 to TRBJ2-1; the match to TRBD2 covers 12 bases. Germline V CDR1 and CDR2: PRHDT, FYEKMQ (reference sequence). The ends lost 5 bases at V and 10 bases at J; junction bases unmatched: 9. This CDR3 is built from 15 residues. The DNA of the CDR3 is TGTGCCAGCAGCAGTCGACTAGCGGGGGTGGGAGAGCAGTTCTTC. The encoded protein is CASSSRLAGVGEQFF.

V and J are TRBV5-1 and TRBJ1-2; 7 positions agree with TRBD1. J was trimmed by 8 bases and V by 4 bases; bases with no gene match: 20. CDR1 is SGHRS, CDR2 YFSETQ, per germline. The CDR3 consists of 17 residues. The CDR3 reads CASSLTPPITGEHGYTF. CDR3 nucleotides: TGCGCCAGCAGCCTTACCCCTCCAATAACAGGGGAGCACGGCTACACCTTC.

The chain recombines TRBV9 with TRBJ1-6; D not resolved. V lost 4 bases, J lost 2 bases, and 19 bases lay in between. CDR3 length: 18 amino acids. Germline V CDR1 and CDR2: SGDLS, YYNGEE. Here the CDR3 reads CASSSRTASDTYNSPLHF. The CDR3, as DNA: TGTGCCAGCAGCTCCAGAACCGCCAGCGATACCTATAATTCACCCCTCCACTTT.

This rearrangement joins TRBV27 to TRBJ2-7, with 12 nucleotides matching TRBD1. The CDR3 spans 15 residues. Germline CDR1 is MNHEY and CDR2 is SMNVEV (reference sequence). Unmatched junction bases numbered 3, after V lost 6 bases and J lost 0 bases. DNA of the CDR3: TGTGCCAGCAGGGGACAGGGGGCGAGCTCCTACGAGCAGTACTTC. Its protein product is CASRGQGASSYEQYF.

This clone was recorded only once. The V call is TRBV5-5, the J call TRBJ1-4, with D unresolved. Looked up from germline, CDR1 is SGHKS and CDR2 is YYEKEE (reference sequence). The CDR3 has 13 residues. V was trimmed by 0 bases and J by 4 bases, leaving 4 bases between them. The CDR3 sequence: CASSLVYNEKLFF. Written as DNA, the CDR3 is TGTGCCAGCAGCTTGGTGTATAATGAAAAACTGTTTTTT.

In this sample, this clone turned up once. The V gene is TRBV4-1, the J gene TRBJ1-4; D is possibly TRBD1 (6 bases). The germline CDR1 and CDR2 sequences are MGHRA and YSYEKL. This CDR3 is built from 18 residues. V was trimmed by 0 bases and J by 7 bases, leaving 21 bases between them. CDR3 residues: CASSQDPQMGAGAEKLFF. DNA of the CDR3: TGCGCCAGCAGCCAAGATCCGCAAATGGGTGCGGGGGCTGAAAAACTGTTTTTT.

The chain combines TRBV7-2 with TRBJ1-1, with D uncertain. Trimming stripped 2 bases from V and 6 bases from J, with 10 bases between. Germline loops: CDR1 SGHTA, CDR2 FQGNSA. This CDR3 contains 13 residues. CDR3 nucleotide sequence: TGTGCCAGCAGCTTATCGGGTTTTGCTGAAGCTTTCTTT. Amino acids: CASSLSGFAEAFF.

DNA for the CDR3: TGTGCCAGCTCTCTTGGACTAGCGGGGGGGCTAGGGGATACGCAGTATTTT. Translated, it gives CASSLGLAGGLGDTQYF. The V gene is TRBV18, the J gene TRBJ2-3, with 15 nucleotides matching TRBD2. Germline V CDR1 and CDR2: KGHSH, LQKENI. With 6 bases clipped from V and 6 bases from J, the junction kept 10 bases outside the gene matches. The CDR3 consists of 17 residues. The full variable domain, in which reference TRBV18 and TRBJ2-3 provide the parts outside the CDR3, is NAGVMQNPRHLVRRRGQEARLRCSPMKGHSHVYWYRQLPEEGLKFMVYLQKENIIDESGMPKERFSAEFPKEGPSILRIQQVVRGDSAAYFCASSLGLAGGLGDTQYFGPGTRLTVL.

The chain couples TRBV30 to TRBJ2-2; D is possibly TRBD2 (6 bases). From germline, CDR1 is GTSNPN and CDR2 SVGIG (reference sequence). The CDR3 covers 14 residues. V lost 0 bases and J lost 4, with 9 bases in between. CDR3 bases: TGTGCCTGGAGTGTACTGGGGGGCACCGGGGAGCTGTTTTTT. It is translated as CAWSVLGGTGELFF.

V gene TRBV7-8 combines with J gene TRBJ1-5, with D uncertain. Germline CDR1 and CDR2: SGHVS and FQNEAQ. This CDR3 spans 13 amino acids. Deletions cut 5 bases from V and 5 bases from J, with 10 bases between. CDR3 in DNA: TGTGCCAGCAGCGAGGGTGAGGATCAGCCCCAGCATTTT. This codes for CASSEGEDQPQHF.

This clone has more than one count but fewer than ten. The gene calls are TRBV3-1 (or the pseudogene TRBV3-2) and TRBJ1-6; D perhaps matches TRBD1 (6 bases). This CDR3 comprises 15 residues. The V and J ends lost 2 bases and 7 bases respectively, with 12 bases between them. The germline gives CDR1 LGHDT, CDR2 YNNKEL (reference sequence). As DNA, the CDR3 is TGTGCCAGCAGCCAACCGGGACACGAGAATTCACCCCTCCACTTT. It translates to CASSQPGHENSPLHF.

Points on this clone: One end of the junction does not line up with germline, which may come from a read error. The gene calls are TRBV2 and TRBJ1-6; 8 positions match TRBD1. Germline assignment: CDR1 SNHLY and CDR2 FYNNEI. This CDR3 region has 16 residues. The CDR3 nucleotides read TGTGCCAGCAGAGAAGGTGCAGGGGGCATGAATTCACCCCTCCACTTT. Translated: CASREGAGGMNSPLHF.

This clone was picked up a small number of times. The chain links TRBV5-6 to TRBJ1-3, with 9 bases identical to TRBD1. Looked up from germline, CDR1 is SGHDT and CDR2 is YYEEEE. The CDR3 contains 17 residues. With 4 bases clipped from V and 7 bases from J, the junction kept 15 bases outside the gene matches. As DNA, the CDR3 is TGTGCCAGCAGCCACGTGAGCCGACAGGGGGGCGCGAACACCATATATTTT. Amino acid sequence: CASSHVSRQGGANTIYF.

The chain links TRBV19 to TRBJ1-5; 12 nucleotides agree with TRBD1. Looked up from germline, CDR1 is LNHDA and CDR2 is SQIVND (reference sequence). J was trimmed by 2 bases and V by 10 bases; bases with no gene match: 12. This CDR3 spans 17 amino acids. The CDR3 reads CATKARDRGLGNQPQHF. Written as DNA, the CDR3 is TGTGCCACAAAAGCCCGGGACAGGGGGCTAGGCAATCAGCCCCAGCATTTT. Based on the CDR3 plus reference TRBV19 and TRBJ1-5, the full variable domain is DGGITQSPKYLFRKEGQNVTLSCEQNLNHDAMYWYRQDPGQGLRLIYYSQIVNDFQKGDIAEGYSVSREKKESFPLTVTSAQKNPTAFYLCATKARDRGLGNQPQHFGDGTRLSIL.

This clone appeared a few times. The V gene is TRBV7-2, the J gene TRBJ2-5; TRBD2 matches 9 bases. The CDR3 consists of 14 residues. In germline, CDR1 is SGHTA, CDR2 FQGNSA. V lost 4 bases, J lost 5 bases, and 5 bases stayed unmatched. CDR3 DNA sequence: TGTGCCAGCAGCTGGCGGACTAGCGTGGAGACCCAGTACTTC. Protein sequence: CASSWRTSVETQYF.

This rearrangement joins TRBV5-1 to TRBJ2-1; D possibly corresponds to TRBD2 (5 bases). Germline V gene sequence: CDR1 SGHRS, CDR2 YFSETQ. V dropped 0 bases and J dropped 6 bases, with 16 bases sitting between them. The CDR3 sequence is 16 residues long. The CDR3 sequence is CASSLEWTGSPNEQFF. The CDR3 bases are TGCGCCAGCAGCTTGGAATGGACGGGGTCGCCCAATGAGCAGTTCTTC. Supplemented by reference TRBV5-1 and TRBJ2-1, the full variable domain reads KAGVTQTPRYLIKTRGQQVTLSCSPISGHRSVSWYQQTPGQGLQFLFEYFSETQRNKGNFPGRFSGRQFSNSRSEMNVSTLELGDSALYLCASSLEWTGSPNEQFFGPGTRLTVL.

The chain joins TRBV6-5 to TRBJ2-7, with TRBD1 identical over 9 bases. CDR1 and CDR2 from the germline V gene are MNHEY and SVGAGI. Trimming removed 6 bases from V and 4 bases from J; junction bases left unmatched: 7. The CDR3 has 14 amino acids. The DNA for the CDR3 is TGTGCCAGCAGCCTAGACAGGGGGTTATACGAGCAGTACTTC. It yields the protein CASSLDRGLYEQYF.